The source of this T cell receptor (beta chain) is a study of blood T cell repertoires in COVID-19. The overall study: Samples of COVID-19 (acute and convalescent) were obtained from the United States, Italy and Spain.

Under the authors' procedure: Scientists estimated how many nucleated cells there were by amplifying reference gene primers. The repertoire was sequenced with immunoSEQ multiplex PCR; TCRdb's copy has only in-frame clones and lacks some. V and J calls and clone size come straight from that table; D and trimming were deduced from the DNA. The sample has around 300,000 clones; around nine tenths are singletons. The germline V gene encodes CDR1 SGHRS and CDR2 YFSETQ. V shed 3 bases, J shed 3 bases, and the junction held 8 bases outside the gene matches. The CDR3 is made up of 15 amino acids. This chain joins TRBV5-1 and TRBJ2-7, with 8 nucleotides matching TRBD1. Material: peripheral blood. The source of this sequence is a woman aged 40 to 55 who had recovered from COVID-19. The chain's CDR3 is CASSSQGQGYYEQYF. CDR3 DNA sequence: TGCGCCAGCAGCTCCCAAGGACAGGGTTACTACGAGCAGTACTTC.